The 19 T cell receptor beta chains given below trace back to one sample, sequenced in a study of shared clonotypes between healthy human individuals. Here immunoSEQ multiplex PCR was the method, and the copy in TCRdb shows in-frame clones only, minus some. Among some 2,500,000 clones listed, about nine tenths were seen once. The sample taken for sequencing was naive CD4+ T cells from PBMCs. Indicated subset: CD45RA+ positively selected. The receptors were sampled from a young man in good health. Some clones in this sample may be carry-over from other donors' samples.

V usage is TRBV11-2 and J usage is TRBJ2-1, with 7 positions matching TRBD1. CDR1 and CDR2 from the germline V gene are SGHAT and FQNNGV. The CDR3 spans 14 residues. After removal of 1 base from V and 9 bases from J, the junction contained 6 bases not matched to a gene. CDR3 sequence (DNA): TGTGCCAGCAGCTTAGCTTCAGGGGGTAGTGAGCAGTTCTTC. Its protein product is CASSLASGGSEQFF.

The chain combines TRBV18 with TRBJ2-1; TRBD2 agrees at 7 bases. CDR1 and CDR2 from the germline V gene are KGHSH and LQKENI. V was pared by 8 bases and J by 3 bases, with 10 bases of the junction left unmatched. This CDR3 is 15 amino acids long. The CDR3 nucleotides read TGTGCCAGCACACAGGACCGGGACTACTACAATGAGCAGTTCTTC. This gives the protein CASTQDRDYYNEQFF.

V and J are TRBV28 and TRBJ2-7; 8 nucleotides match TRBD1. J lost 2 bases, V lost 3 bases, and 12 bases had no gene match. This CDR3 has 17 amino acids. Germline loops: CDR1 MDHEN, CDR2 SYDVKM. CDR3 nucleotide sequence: TGTGCCAGCAGTTTTGATCTGGGACAGGAACCAACCTACGAGCAGTACTTC. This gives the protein CASSFDLGQEPTYEQYF.

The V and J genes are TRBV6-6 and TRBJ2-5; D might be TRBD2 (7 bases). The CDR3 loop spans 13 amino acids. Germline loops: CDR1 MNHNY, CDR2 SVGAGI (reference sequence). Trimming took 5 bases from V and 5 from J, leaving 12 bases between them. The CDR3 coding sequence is TGTGCCAGCAGTGAGGGGGGGCGGGAGACCCAGTACTTC. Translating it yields CASSEGGRETQYF.

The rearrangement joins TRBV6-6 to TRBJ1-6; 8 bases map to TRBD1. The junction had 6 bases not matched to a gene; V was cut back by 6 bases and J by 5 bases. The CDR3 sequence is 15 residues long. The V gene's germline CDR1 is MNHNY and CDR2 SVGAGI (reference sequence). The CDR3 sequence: CASSLTGVDNSPLHF. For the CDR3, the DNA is TGTGCCAGCAGCCTGACAGGGGTGGATAATTCACCCCTCCACTTT.

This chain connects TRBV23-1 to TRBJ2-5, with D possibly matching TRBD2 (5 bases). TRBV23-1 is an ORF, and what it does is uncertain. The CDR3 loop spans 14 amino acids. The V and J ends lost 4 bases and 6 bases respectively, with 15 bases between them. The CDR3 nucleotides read TGCGCCAGCAGTCGCCGGGGTCCGAGGAAGACCCAGTACTTC. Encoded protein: CASSRRGPRKTQYF.

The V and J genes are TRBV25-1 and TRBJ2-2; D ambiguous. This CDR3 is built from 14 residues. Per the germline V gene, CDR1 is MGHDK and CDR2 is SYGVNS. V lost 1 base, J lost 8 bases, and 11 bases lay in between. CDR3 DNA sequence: TGTGCCAGCAGTGAATCTGCCGGAAGGGGGGAGCTGTTTTTT. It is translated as CASSESAGRGELFF.

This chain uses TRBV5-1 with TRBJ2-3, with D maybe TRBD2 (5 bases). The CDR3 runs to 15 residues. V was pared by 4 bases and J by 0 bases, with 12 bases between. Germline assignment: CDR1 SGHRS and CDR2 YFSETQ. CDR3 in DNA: TGCGCCAGCAGCCCAGCGGAAAGGAGCACAGATACGCAGTATTTT. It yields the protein CASSPAERSTDTQYF.

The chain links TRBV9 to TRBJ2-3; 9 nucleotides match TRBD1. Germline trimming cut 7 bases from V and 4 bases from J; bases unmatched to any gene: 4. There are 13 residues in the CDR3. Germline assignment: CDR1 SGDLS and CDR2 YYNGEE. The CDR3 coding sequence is TGTGCCAGCCAACAGGGGGCGGCAGATACGCAGTATTTT. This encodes CASQQGAADTQYF.

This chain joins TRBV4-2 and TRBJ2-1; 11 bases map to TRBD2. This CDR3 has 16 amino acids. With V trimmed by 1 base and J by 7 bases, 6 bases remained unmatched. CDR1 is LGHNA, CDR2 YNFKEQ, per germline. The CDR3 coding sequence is TGTGCCAGCAGCCAAGGATTAGCGGGAGGGCGAAATGAGCAGTTCTTC. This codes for CASSQGLAGGRNEQFF.

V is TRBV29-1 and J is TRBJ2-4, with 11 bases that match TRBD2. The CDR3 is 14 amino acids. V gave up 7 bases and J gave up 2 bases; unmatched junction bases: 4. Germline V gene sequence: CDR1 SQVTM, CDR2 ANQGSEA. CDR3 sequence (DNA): TGCAGCGCGTCGACTAGCGGGACCAAAAACATTCAGTACTTC. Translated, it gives CSASTSGTKNIQYF.

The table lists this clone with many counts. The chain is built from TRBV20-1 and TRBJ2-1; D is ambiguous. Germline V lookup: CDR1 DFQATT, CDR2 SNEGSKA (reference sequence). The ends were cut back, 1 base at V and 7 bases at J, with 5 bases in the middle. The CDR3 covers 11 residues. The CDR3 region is CSARAGNEQFF. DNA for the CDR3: TGCAGTGCTAGAGCTGGGAATGAGCAGTTCTTC.

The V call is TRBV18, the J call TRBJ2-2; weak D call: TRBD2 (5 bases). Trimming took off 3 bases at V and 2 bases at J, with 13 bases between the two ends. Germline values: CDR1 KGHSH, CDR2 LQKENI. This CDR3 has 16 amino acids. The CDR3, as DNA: TGTGCCAGCTCACCCAACAGACCTAGCAACACCGGGGAGCTGTTTTTT. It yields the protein CASSPNRPSNTGELFF.

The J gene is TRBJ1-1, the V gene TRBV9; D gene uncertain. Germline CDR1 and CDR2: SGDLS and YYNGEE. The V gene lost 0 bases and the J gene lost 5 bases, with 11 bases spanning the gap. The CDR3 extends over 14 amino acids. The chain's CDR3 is CASSVGMKRTEAFF. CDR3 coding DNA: TGTGCCAGCAGCGTAGGGATGAAGAGGACTGAAGCTTTCTTT.

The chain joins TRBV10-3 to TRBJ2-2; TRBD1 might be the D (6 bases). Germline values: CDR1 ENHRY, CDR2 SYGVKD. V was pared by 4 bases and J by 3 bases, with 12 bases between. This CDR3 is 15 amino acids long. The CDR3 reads CAISGRTGYTGELFF. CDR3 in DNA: TGTGCCATCAGTGGGAGAACAGGGTACACCGGGGAGCTGTTTTTT.

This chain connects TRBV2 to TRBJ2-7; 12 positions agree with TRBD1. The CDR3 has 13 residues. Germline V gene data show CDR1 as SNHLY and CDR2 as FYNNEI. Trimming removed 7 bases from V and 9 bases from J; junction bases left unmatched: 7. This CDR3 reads CASKGQGAAGQYF. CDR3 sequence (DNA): TGTGCCAGCAAGGGACAGGGGGCAGCTGGGCAGTACTTC.

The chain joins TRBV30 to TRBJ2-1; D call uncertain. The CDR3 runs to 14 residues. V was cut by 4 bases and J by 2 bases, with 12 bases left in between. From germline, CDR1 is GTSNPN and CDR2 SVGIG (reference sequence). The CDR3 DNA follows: TGTGCCTGGATCCCGGACCGAGCCTACAATGAGCAGTTCTTC. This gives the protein CAWIPDRAYNEQFF.

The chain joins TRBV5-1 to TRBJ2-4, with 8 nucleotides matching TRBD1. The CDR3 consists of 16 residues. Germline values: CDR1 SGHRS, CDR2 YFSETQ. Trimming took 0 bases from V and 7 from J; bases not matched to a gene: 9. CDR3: CASSLDWDRTVNIQYF. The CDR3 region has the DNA TGCGCCAGCAGCTTGGACTGGGACAGGACTGTGAACATTCAGTACTTC.

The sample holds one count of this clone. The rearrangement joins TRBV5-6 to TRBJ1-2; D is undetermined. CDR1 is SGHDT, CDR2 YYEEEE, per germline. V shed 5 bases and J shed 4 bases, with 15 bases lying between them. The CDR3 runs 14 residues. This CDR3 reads CASRVELGIYGYTF. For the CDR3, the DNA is TGTGCCAGCAGGGTCGAGTTGGGGATCTATGGCTACACCTTC.